Listed below are T cell receptor beta chains from one sample, sequenced in a study of cytomegalovirus exposure and HLA in healthy donors. Libraries were prepared by immunoSEQ multiplex PCR; TCRdb keeps only in-frame clonotypes and omits some of them. The table shows under 200,000 clones, with roughly 78% occurring only once. Sequencing input: PBMCs. The receptors derive from a woman between 40 and 55 years old in good health and CMV-seronegative. The CDR3 runs from the conserved cysteine through the conserved F or W. The order of the fields is V gene, clone size, J gene, D gene, CDR3 DNA, CDR3 protein. D genes are given only for firm matches. Clone size is shown for a subset of rows, as once, few, many or a class of expanded clone.

TRBV5-6	few	TRBJ1-5	NA	TGTGCCAGCAGCTTGGCGGGCAGGGGTTATCAGCCCCAGCATTTT	CASSLAGRGYQPQHF
TRBV7-9	NA	TRBJ2-5	TRBD2	TGTGCCAGCAGCCTCGGGACTAGCGGGGGCCAAGAGACCCAGTACTTC	CASSLGTSGGQETQYF
TRBV10-3	NA	TRBJ1-2	TRBD1	TGTGCCATCAGTGAGCACGGGACAGGGAATGGCTACACCTTC	CAISEHGTGNGYTF
TRBV9	NA	TRBJ1-3	NA	TGTGCCAGCAGCGTAGGTGGTACGGGGAACACCATATATTTT	CASSVGGTGNTIYF
TRBV5-4	NA	TRBJ1-3	NA	TGTGCCAGCAGCTCGGGCCGGGGGGGCTCTGGAAACACCATATATTTT	CASSSGRGGSGNTIYF
TRBV5-4	NA	TRBJ1-6	TRBD1	TGTGCCAGCAGCTTCGGGACAGGGTTAAATTCACCCCTCCACTTT	CASSFGTGLNSPLHF
TRBV25-1	NA	TRBJ1-2	NA	TGTGCCAGCAGTATCCAGGGTATCATTGGCTACACCTTC	CASSIQGIIGYTF
TRBV28	NA	TRBJ1-3	NA	TGTGCCACCTACGTTGGCTCTGGAAACACCATATATTTT	CATYVGSGNTIYF
TRBV19	NA	TRBJ1-2	TRBD1	TGTGCCAGTAGCTATGACAGCAACAGGGGTGGCTACACCTTC	CASSYDSNRGGYTF
TRBV27	once	TRBJ1-1	NA	TGTGCCAGCAGTTTGGGGTTGCAGGGTTTATCTGGCACTGAAGCTTTCTTT	CASSLGLQGLSGTEAFF
TRBV5-1	NA	TRBJ1-3	TRBD1	TGCGCCAGCAGCTTGGTCGGGACAGGGTTCGGAAACACCATATATTTT	CASSLVGTGFGNTIYF
TRBV29-1	NA	TRBJ1-1	NA	TGCAGCGTTCAGGCCAGGGGCTCGAGGAGGAACACTGAAGCTTTCTTT	CSVQARGSRRNTEAFF
TRBV5-6	NA	TRBJ1-2	TRBD1	TGTGCCAGCAGCTCAGGGGGCCAATATGGCTACACCTTC	CASSSGGQYGYTF
TRBV6-5	NA	TRBJ1-1	NA	TGTGCCAGCAGTTACGGGCAGGTACGGACTGAAGCTTTCTTT	CASSYGQVRTEAFF
TRBV9	NA	TRBJ2-3	TRBD2	TGTGCCAGCAGCGTAGCTACGGCGGGGGGGGGAGCTACGCAGTATTTT	CASSVATAGGGATQYF
TRBV27	NA	TRBJ2-3	TRBD2	TGTGCCAGCAGGGAAGCGGGGGCCGGACTAGCAGATACGCAGTATTTT	CASREAGAGLADTQYF
TRBV27	few	TRBJ1-1	NA	TGTGCCAGCAGTTTCCCCCTGTCGGACACTGAAGCTTTCTTT	CASSFPLSDTEAFF
TRBV5-1	NA	TRBJ2-7	TRBD1	TGCGCCAGCAGCCGGGACAGCACCTACGAGCAGTACTTC	CASSRDSTYEQYF